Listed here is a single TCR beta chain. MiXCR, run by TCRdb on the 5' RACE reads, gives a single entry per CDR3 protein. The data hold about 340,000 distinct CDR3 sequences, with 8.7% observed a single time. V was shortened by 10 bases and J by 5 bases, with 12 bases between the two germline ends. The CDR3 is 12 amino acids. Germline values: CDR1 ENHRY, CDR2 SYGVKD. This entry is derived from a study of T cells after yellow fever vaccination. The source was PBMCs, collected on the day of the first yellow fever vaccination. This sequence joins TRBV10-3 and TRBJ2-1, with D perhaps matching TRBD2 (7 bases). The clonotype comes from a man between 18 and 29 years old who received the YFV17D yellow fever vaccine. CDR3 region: CATGGQHNEQFF. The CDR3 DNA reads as TGTGCCACCGGGGGGCAACACAATGAGCAGTTCTTC.